This T cell receptor (beta chain) came from a study of cytomegalovirus exposure and HLA in healthy donors. Germline V lookup: CDR1 MNHEY, CDR2 SMNVEV (reference sequence). V shed 5 bases, J shed 7 bases, and the junction held 13 bases outside the gene matches. CDR3 size: 16 residues. With respect to this clone: Its target is unknown.

Study-wide results and limits: Earlier analysis looked at TCR beta V segments, and most were productive about 87% or about 30% of the time. The classifier was said to identify cytomegalovirus status with high specificity and sensitivity. One cluster of highly shared sequence variants probably arose as a sequencing artifact. TCR beta V- and J-gene trimming, according to a later analysis, was linked to a missense DCLRE1C variant.

PCR was performed using 60 Vbeta and 13 Jbeta primers. Measured with immunoSEQ multiplex PCR; TCRdb has only the in-frame clones, and not every one. The sample has around 160,000 clones; 79% are singletons. The sample taken for sequencing was PBMCs. This TCR was sampled from a middle-aged woman in good health and CMV-seropositive. The genes are TRBV27 and TRBJ1-2; TRBD1 aligns across 10 bases. The CDR3 DNA reads TGTGCCAGCAGTAAAGGACAGGGGGTTTGGGTTTGTGGCTACACCTTC. It is translated as CASSKGQGVWVCGYTF.